The 15 T cell receptor beta chains given below trace back to one sample, sequenced in a study of monozygotic twins with cystic fibrosis (dated by TCRdb to about 2021). Library creation used the immunoSEQ multiplex PCR assay. This is the immuneACCESS table as TCRdb keeps it, with only in-frame sequences that have V and J called. A part of the clones is gone; compared with another copy, unresolved V genes explain less than half, and the rest is unexplained. Recorded for this sample are about 35,000 clones; more than 60% of them occurred a single time. Of the sample, 0.75% to 0.85% falls within the top ten clones. The sample consisted of blood. These receptors were collected from a girl aged 10 to 17 with cystic fibrosis.

The chain combines TRBV19 with TRBJ1-1; D is uncertain. Per the germline V gene, CDR1 is LNHDA and CDR2 is SQIVND (reference sequence). Trimming removed 5 bases from V and 0 bases from J, with 19 bases in between. This CDR3 is 17 amino acids long. The CDR3 nucleotides are TGTGCCAGTAGTCCTCGGACGCCCAATCCCATGAACACTGAAGCTTTCTTT. Its protein is CASSPRTPNPMNTEAFF.

This chain connects TRBV5-4 to TRBJ2-7, with 7 bases lining up with TRBD2. From germline, CDR1 is SGHNT and CDR2 YYREEE (reference sequence). This CDR3 spans 15 amino acids. The ends lost 2 bases at V and 2 bases at J; junction bases unmatched: 7. This chain's CDR3 is CASSLGSGYTYEQYF. CDR3 sequence (DNA): TGTGCCAGCAGCTTAGGTAGCGGGTATACCTACGAGCAGTACTTC. Full variable domain (missing parts from reference TRBV5-4 and TRBJ2-7): ETGVTQSPTHLIKTRGQQVTLRCSSQSGHNTVSWYQQALGQGPQFIFQYYREEENGRGNFPPRFSGLQFPNYSSELNVNALELDDSALYLCASSLGSGYTYEQYFGPGTRLTVT.

This clone has only a few counts. This chain links TRBV28 with TRBJ2-7; TRBD1 aligns across 9 bases. V shed 5 bases, J shed 5 bases, and the junction held 10 bases outside the gene matches. The CDR3 spans 15 residues. Germline CDR1 is MDHEN and CDR2 is SYDVKM. The CDR3 protein is CASSAPGQGNHEQYF. CDR3 in DNA: TGTGCCAGCAGTGCACCGGGACAGGGAAACCACGAGCAGTACTTC.

This clone turned up a few times. The gene calls are TRBV6-5 and TRBJ1-3; a possible D gene is TRBD1 (6 bases). The CDR3 totals 14 residues. The germline V gene encodes CDR1 MNHEY and CDR2 SVGAGI. V was shortened by 10 bases and J by 4 bases, with 17 bases between the two germline ends. CDR3 protein: CATRKSGGGNTIYF. For the CDR3, the DNA is TGTGCCACTAGAAAGTCGGGGGGCGGAAACACCATATATTTT.

V is TRBV9 and J is TRBJ1-2; D is possibly TRBD1 (5 bases). This CDR3 contains 13 residues. Germline V lookup: CDR1 SGDLS, CDR2 YYNGEE. V lost 6 bases to trimming and J lost 4 bases, with 13 bases between them. CDR3 loop: CASTRGHLYGYTF. The CDR3 DNA reads as TGTGCCAGCACGAGAGGACACCTCTATGGCTACACCTTC.

V gene TRBV7-2 combines with J gene TRBJ2-7; maybe TRBD2 (5 bases). CDR1 and CDR2 (germline): SGHTA, FQGNSA. Trimming took off 4 bases at V and 2 bases at J, with 9 bases between the two ends. The CDR3 consists of 13 residues. In DNA form, the CDR3 reads TGTGCCAGCAGCTCCCAGCGGACCTACGAGCAGTACTTC. Translating gives CASSSQRTYEQYF.

This rearrangement joins TRBV7-2 to TRBJ1-2, with D perhaps TRBD1 (6 bases). V was trimmed by 4 bases and J by 5 bases, leaving 20 bases between them. Germline V lookup: CDR1 SGHTA, CDR2 FQGNSA. CDR3 length: 16 residues. The CDR3 nucleotides read TGTGCCAGCAGCTCCACCTTTGTGGGGGCAAGGTATGGCTACACCTTC. Translation gives CASSSTFVGARYGYTF.

The rearrangement uses TRBV7-8 and TRBJ2-3, with D possibly matching TRBD2 (5 bases). Trimming shortened V by 5 bases and J by 0 bases, and 15 bases separated the two germline ends. Germline CDR1 SGHVS, CDR2 FQNEAQ. The CDR3 is 16 residues long. The CDR3 region has the DNA TGTGCCAGCAGCCGCTTCCAATCGGGGAGCACAGATACGCAGTATTTT. Its protein product is CASSRFQSGSTDTQYF.

This clone is categorized as medium-sized. An end of the junction differs from the germline gene, which may be a read error. The chain carries TRBV6-1 and TRBJ2-1; no clear D gene. The CDR3 length is 12 residues. Germline loops: CDR1 MNHNS, CDR2 SASEGT. The CDR3 DNA is TGTGCCAGCAGGGAAGTAGACAATGAGCAGTTCTTC. It translates to CASREVDNEQFF.

The chain is built from TRBV10-3 and TRBJ1-1; D gene ambiguous. The V end was cut by 5 bases, the J end by 1 base, with 8 bases between. CDR1 ENHRY and CDR2 SYGVKD come from the germline V gene. This CDR3 is built from 13 residues. The CDR3 here is CAISLEQNTEAFF. CDR3 bases: TGTGCCATCAGTCTCGAGCAGAACACTGAAGCTTTCTTT.

CDR3 nucleotide sequence: TGTGCCAGCAGCTTGGGGGGGACAGCGGTTCAGCCCCAGCATTTT. It specifies CASSLGGTAVQPQHF. The chain uses TRBV5-5 and TRBJ1-5, with TRBD1 matching 7 bases. The length of the CDR3 is 15 residues. V lost 0 bases and J lost 6; bases outside the gene matches: 6. Germline V gene lookup returns CDR1 SGHKS and CDR2 YYEKEE (reference sequence).

This clone occurred a few times. J is TRBJ1-2 and V is TRBV19, with D unresolved. Germline values: CDR1 LNHDA, CDR2 SQIVND (reference sequence). The CDR3 length is 13 residues. The ends were cut back, 3 bases at V and 5 bases at J, with 10 bases in the middle. The CDR3 protein is CASSIGLTYGYTF. The CDR3 region has the DNA TGTGCCAGTAGTATCGGTCTGACTTATGGCTACACCTTC.

A few counts support this clone. This chain uses TRBV5-4 with TRBJ1-1; 10 nucleotides line up with TRBD1. Trimming at V came to 7 bases and at J to 5 bases, leaving 5 bases not matched to a gene. The CDR3 is made up of 13 amino acids. The germline V gene has CDR1 SGHNT and CDR2 YYREEE (reference sequence). CDR3 region: CASRTGGRTEAFF. CDR3 bases: TGTGCCAGCCGGACAGGGGGGCGGACTGAAGCTTTCTTT.

This clone came up a few times. V gene TRBV2 combines with J gene TRBJ2-4; 9 nucleotides line up with TRBD2. CDR1 and CDR2 (germline): SNHLY, FYNNEI. Trimming removed 3 bases from V and 9 bases from J; junction bases left unmatched: 9. The CDR3 is made up of 15 amino acids. CDR3 nucleotides: TGTGCCAGCAGTGATATCCCTAGCGGGATGGGCATTCAGTACTTC. The encoded protein is CASSDIPSGMGIQYF.

The chain recombines TRBV4-3 with TRBJ2-6; no clear D. From germline, CDR1 is LGHNA and CDR2 YSLEER. The V end was cut by 2 bases, the J end by 0 bases, with 5 bases between. The CDR3 covers 15 residues. The CDR3 region is CASSQRISGANVLTF. The CDR3 DNA reads as TGCGCCAGCAGCCAAAGGATCTCTGGGGCCAACGTCCTGACTTTC.